This entry lists 2 T cell receptor beta chains sequenced from one sample in a study of T cells in localized non-small cell lung cancer. Using immunoSEQ multiplex PCR, the repertoire was profiled, and TCRdb retains in-frame clones only, with some absent. The sample records tens of thousands of clones, around 86% being singletons. The specimen was peripheral blood, collected before any cancer treatment. These receptors were obtained from a man between 40 and 75 years old with stage I lung adenocarcinoma.

This clone is a singleton in its sample. The V call is TRBV30, the J call TRBJ1-3, with D hard to call. The V end was cut by 0 bases, the J end by 5 bases, with 8 bases between. CDR3 length: 13 residues. The germline V gene has CDR1 GTSNPN and CDR2 SVGIG (reference sequence). CDR3 nucleotide sequence: TGTGCCTGGAGTGTATCGGGGAGAAACACCATATATTTT. It encodes CAWSVSGRNTIYF.

This clone was detected once. This chain links TRBV5-4 with TRBJ2-2; D not certain. Deletions cut 2 bases from V and 7 bases from J, with 9 bases between. Germline-derived CDR1 and CDR2 are SGHNT and YYREEE (reference sequence). The CDR3 extends over 13 amino acids. The CDR3 DNA reads as TGTGCCAGCAGCTTACCGCGGAGCGGGGAGCTGTTTTTT. This codes for CASSLPRSGELFF.